The clone carrying this T cell receptor beta chain was counted only a few times. This specimen belongs to a study of T-cell memory formation after mild COVID-19. Looked up from germline, CDR1 is SNHLY and CDR2 is FYNNEI. Between the trimmed V and J ends, which lost 7 bases and 7 bases, there was a span of 23 bases. The CDR3 is made up of 16 amino acids. TCRdb re-analysed the 5' RACE reads in MiXCR, keeping a single row per CDR3 protein. The sample consists of about 110,000 distinct CDR3 sequences, over 15% of them appearing once. Sequenced: PBMCs or a T cell subset sorted from them (not recorded which). The receptor comes from an adult woman who had mild COVID-19 (a few samples of this study predate the infection). Cell type and time point are not known. This rearrangement joins TRBV2 to TRBJ2-1; no firm D call. CDR3: CASKGERESMPNEQFF. The CDR3 nucleotides read TGTGCCAGCAAAGGAGAGCGTGAATCTATGCCAAATGAGCAGTTCTTC.